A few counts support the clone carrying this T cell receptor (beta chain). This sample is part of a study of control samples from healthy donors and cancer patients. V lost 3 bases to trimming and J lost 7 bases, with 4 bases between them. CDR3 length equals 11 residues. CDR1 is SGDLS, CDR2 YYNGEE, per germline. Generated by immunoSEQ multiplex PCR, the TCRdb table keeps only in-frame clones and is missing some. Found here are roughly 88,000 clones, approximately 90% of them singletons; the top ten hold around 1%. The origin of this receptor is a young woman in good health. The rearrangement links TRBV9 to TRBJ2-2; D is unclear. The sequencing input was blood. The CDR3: CASSADGELFF. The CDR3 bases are TGTGCCAGCAGCGCCGACGGGGAGCTGTTTTTT.